These T cell receptor beta chains were read from a single sample in a study of blood T cell repertoires in COVID-19. Measured with immunoSEQ multiplex PCR; TCRdb has only the in-frame clones, and not every one. The sample lists 300,000 to 400,000 clones, around 90% occurring once. The source material was peripheral blood. The receptor set was obtained from a man between 25 and 39 years old with COVID-19, enrolled during active disease. Both conserved end residues are part of each CDR3. The D gene is left open where the match is weak. Clone size appears in some rows only: once, few, many, or a class for an expanded clone.

V: TRBV5-5
size: once
J: TRBJ1-2
D: .
DNA: TGTGCCAGCAGCCCTTCAAGGGGCACCTATGGCTACACCTTC
CDR3: CASSPSRGTYGYTF

V: TRBV4-3
size: .
J: TRBJ2-5
D: .
DNA: TGCGCCAGCAGCCAAGAAAGCCAGGGCCTAACCCAGTACTTC
CDR3: CASSQESQGLTQYF

V: TRBV7-2
size: .
J: TRBJ2-3
D: TRBD2
DNA: TGTGCCAGCAGCTCCAGATTCCTACTAGCGGCAAGCGCAGATACGCAGTATTTT
CDR3: CASSSRFLLAASADTQYF

V: TRBV11-2
size: .
J: TRBJ1-2
D: .
DNA: TGTGCCAGCAGCCCGGACACCAACTATGGCTACACCTTC
CDR3: CASSPDTNYGYTF

V: TRBV27
size: .
J: TRBJ2-7
D: TRBD1
DNA: TGTGCCAGCAGGAAGACAGGGGGCTACTCCTACGAGCAGTACTTC
CDR3: CASRKTGGYSYEQYF

V: TRBV4-2
size: .
J: TRBJ2-1
D: TRBD1
DNA: TGTGCCAGCAGCCCTAAAGGACAGGCGAGCTCCTACAATGAGCAGTTCTTC
CDR3: CASSPKGQASSYNEQFF

V: TRBV19
size: .
J: TRBJ1-1
D: TRBD1
DNA: TGTGCCAGTAGTACCCCTCAGGACAGGTTACCTGAAGCTTTCTTT
CDR3: CASSTPQDRLPEAFF

V: TRBV5-5
size: .
J: TRBJ1-5
D: TRBD1
DNA: TGTGCCAGCAGCTTGTTACCAGGGGGCTTCAGCAATCAGCCCCAGCATTTT
CDR3: CASSLLPGGFSNQPQHF

V: TRBV5-4
size: .
J: TRBJ2-1
D: .
DNA: TGTGCCAGCAGCCGACAGAGCTCCTACAATGAGCAGTTCTTC
CDR3: CASSRQSSYNEQFF

V: TRBV18
size: .
J: TRBJ2-3
D: TRBD2
DNA: TGTGCCAGCTCACCAATGAGGGCGGGGGAGGCAGATACGCAGTATTTT
CDR3: CASSPMRAGEADTQYF

V: TRBV15
size: once
J: TRBJ2-7
D: TRBD2
DNA: TGTGCCACCAGCAGAGATCTTGGTGTAGCGGGGGGGCCCTACGAGCAGTACTTC
CDR3: CATSRDLGVAGGPYEQYF

V: TRBV24-1
size: .
J: TRBJ2-1
D: .
DNA: TGTGCCACCAGTGATCCGGAGGAGCCCTACAATGAGCAGTTCTTC
CDR3: CATSDPEEPYNEQFF

V: TRBV4-3
size: .
J: TRBJ1-1
D: TRBD1
DNA: TGCGCCAGCAGCCCTTCCGGGACAGCGCAGTATGGTGAAGCTTTCTTT
CDR3: CASSPSGTAQYGEAFF

V: TRBV19
size: .
J: TRBJ2-1
D: TRBD2
DNA: TGTGCCAGTAGAAAGCGGGGGGGTAGTTCCTACAATGAGCAGTTCTTC
CDR3: CASRKRGGSSYNEQFF

V: TRBV27
size: .
J: TRBJ1-1
D: .
DNA: TGTGCCAGCAGTTTATCCCCGGGGGTAAGAACTGAAGCTTTCTTT
CDR3: CASSLSPGVRTEAFF

V: TRBV6-5
size: once
J: TRBJ2-5
D: TRBD2
DNA: TGTGCCAGCACCCGGGAGGCCGCACAAGAGACCCAGTACTTC
CDR3: CASTREAAQETQYF

V: TRBV7-8
size: once
J: TRBJ2-3
D: TRBD2
DNA: TGTGCCAGCAGCCGAAGGGAGGGATTCACAGATACGCAGTATTTT
CDR3: CASSRREGFTDTQYF

V: TRBV21-1
size: .
J: TRBJ1-5
D: .
DNA: TGTGCCAGCGGACCAACAGGGGGCGTTGGTAATCAGCCCCAGCATTTT
CDR3: CASGPTGGVGNQPQHF

V: TRBV21-1
size: .
J: TRBJ2-7
D: .
DNA: TGTGCCAGCAGCAGTGATGACAGGAGCTCCTACGAGCAGTACTTC
CDR3: CASSSDDRSSYEQYF

V: TRBV7-2
size: .
J: TRBJ1-2
D: TRBD1
DNA: TGTGCCAGCAGCAAACAGACCGGGACAGGGAACTATGGCTACACCTTC
CDR3: CASSKQTGTGNYGYTF

V: TRBV27
size: many
J: TRBJ2-7
D: .
DNA: TGTGCCACCTATGCGTCCTCCTACGAGCAGTACTTC
CDR3: CATYASSYEQYF

V: TRBV28
size: .
J: TRBJ2-7
D: .
DNA: TGTGCCAGCTACGACAGGACGGGAGGTTTTTTCTACGAGCAGTACTTC
CDR3: CASYDRTGGFFYEQYF

V: TRBV27
size: few
J: TRBJ1-6
D: TRBD1
DNA: TGTGCCAGCAGTCGCCCGGGACAGAATAATTCACCCCTCCACTTT
CDR3: CASSRPGQNNSPLHF

V: TRBV5-1
size: .
J: TRBJ1-4
D: TRBD1
DNA: TGCGCCAGCAGCTCGGAGGGACAGGGCGGTGAAAAACTGTTTTTT
CDR3: CASSSEGQGGEKLFF

V: TRBV5-4
size: .
J: TRBJ1-4
D: .
DNA: TGTGCCAGCAGCTTGGGAACCGGACACCTTGAAAAACTGTTTTTT
CDR3: CASSLGTGHLEKLFF

V: TRBV7-9
size: .
J: TRBJ2-1
D: TRBD1
DNA: TGTGCCAGCAGTCCTACCGGGACAGGCTGGAATGAGCAGTTCTTC
CDR3: CASSPTGTGWNEQFF

V: TRBV2
size: .
J: TRBJ2-7
D: TRBD1
DNA: TGTGCCAGCAGTGGTGGGTCAGGGGGCATCTACGAGCAGTACTTC
CDR3: CASSGGSGGIYEQYF

V: TRBV3-1/TRBV3-2
size: .
J: TRBJ2-7
D: TRBD1
DNA: TGTGCCAGCAGCCTTACAGGGACAGCCTCCAACGAGCAGTACTTC
CDR3: CASSLTGTASNEQYF

V: TRBV5-1
size: .
J: TRBJ2-5
D: .
DNA: TGCGCCAGCAGCTCTCTTCGGGACACCGCGCCGGGGCAAGAGACCCAGTACTTC
CDR3: CASSSLRDTAPGQETQYF

V: TRBV4-2
size: .
J: TRBJ1-2
D: .
DNA: TGTGCCAGCAGCCGGGGCAGGGGTGATGGCTACACCTTC
CDR3: CASSRGRGDGYTF

V: TRBV7-9
size: .
J: TRBJ2-7
D: TRBD2
DNA: TGTGCCAGCAGCTTCGGACTAGCGCCAGGGTACGAGCAGTACTTC
CDR3: CASSFGLAPGYEQYF

V: TRBV24-1
size: .
J: TRBJ2-7
D: TRBD2
DNA: TGTGCCACCAGTGATTCCGTAGCGGGACAGTACTTC
CDR3: CATSDSVAGQYF

V: TRBV7-6
size: .
J: TRBJ2-6
D: .
DNA: TGTGCCAGCAGCGCCCCACAAATCTCTGGGGCCAACGTCCTGACTTTC
CDR3: CASSAPQISGANVLTF

V: TRBV27
size: .
J: TRBJ2-1
D: TRBD2
DNA: TGTGCCAGCAGTTTATTGGGGAGAGGGACTAGCGCTTACAATGAGCAGTTCTTC
CDR3: CASSLLGRGTSAYNEQFF

V: TRBV7-2
size: few
J: TRBJ2-3
D: .
DNA: TGTGCCAGCAGCCCCCGAGGGGGGGTTCCGGCAGATACGCAGTATTTT
CDR3: CASSPRGGVPADTQYF

V: TRBV18
size: .
J: TRBJ1-1
D: .
DNA: TGTGCCAGCTCACCCTTAGAGGCCGCAAACACTGAAGCTTTCTTT
CDR3: CASSPLEAANTEAFF

V: TRBV5-1
size: .
J: TRBJ1-1
D: .
DNA: TGCGCCAGCAGCTTGGGGGGCGCGAACACTGAAGCTTTCTTT
CDR3: CASSLGGANTEAFF

V: TRBV4-2
size: .
J: TRBJ2-1
D: TRBD1
DNA: TGTGCCAGCAGCTTCTCCGGGACAGGGGACGACAATGAGCAGTTCTTC
CDR3: CASSFSGTGDDNEQFF

V: TRBV5-4
size: .
J: TRBJ2-3
D: TRBD2
DNA: TGTGCCAGCAGGTCGGGACTAGCGGAGCAGTATTTT
CDR3: CASRSGLAEQYF

V: TRBV6-5
size: .
J: TRBJ2-1
D: TRBD2
DNA: TGTGCCAGCAGTTACCAACTAGCGGGAGCCTACAATGAGCAGTTCTTC
CDR3: CASSYQLAGAYNEQFF

V: TRBV5-1
size: .
J: TRBJ1-1
D: .
DNA: TGCGCCAGCAGTATAACAGGGAACACTGAAGCTTTCTTT
CDR3: CASSITGNTEAFF

V: TRBV3-1/TRBV3-2
size: .
J: TRBJ1-4
D: TRBD1
DNA: TGTGCCAGCAGCTACCCGACAGGGGGAGATGAAAAACTGTTTTTT
CDR3: CASSYPTGGDEKLFF

V: TRBV5-4
size: .
J: TRBJ2-1
D: .
DNA: TGTGCCAGCAGCTTGGCGTCTAGCCCCAATGAGCAGTTCTTC
CDR3: CASSLASSPNEQFF

V: TRBV2
size: .
J: TRBJ1-3
D: TRBD1
DNA: TGTGCCAGCAGTCAAGGACAGGTTGCCGGAAACACCATATATTTT
CDR3: CASSQGQVAGNTIYF

V: TRBV7-6
size: .
J: TRBJ2-1
D: .
DNA: TGTGCCAGCAGCCTCAGTGGGGGCCCACCCCGGGAGCAGTTCTTC
CDR3: CASSLSGGPPREQFF

V: TRBV27
size: .
J: TRBJ2-5
D: .
DNA: TGTGCCAGCAGTCCTCCGGGACACCAAGGAGAGACCCAGTACTTC
CDR3: CASSPPGHQGETQYF